Listed below are T cell receptor beta chains from one sample, sequenced in a study of cytomegalovirus exposure and HLA in healthy donors. Clones were read by immunoSEQ multiplex PCR, and TCRdb kept only the in-frame ones, dropping some. The table shows about 140,000 clones, with approximately 57% occurring only once. The sample consisted of PBMCs. The receptors stem from a male donor in good health and CMV-seronegative. Each CDR3 is given with its conserved first and last residue. D genes are given only for firm matches. Expanded clones are given a class, and other clones once, few, many or no size at all.

CDR3aa	CDR3nt	v_gene	j_gene	abundance	d_gene
CASSLQGGSYNEQFF	TGTGCCAGCAGCTTGCAGGGAGGTTCCTACAATGAGCAGTTCTTC	TRBV5-8	TRBJ2-1	.	.
CASSTNSYEQYF	TGTGCCAGCAGCACAAACAGCTACGAGCAGTACTTC	TRBV6-5	TRBJ2-7	.	.
CASSLDSYYGYTF	TGTGCCAGCAGCCTGGACAGCTACTATGGCTACACCTTC	TRBV5-6	TRBJ1-2	.	.
CASSLGQGRYEQYF	TGTGCCAGCAGCTTGGGACAGGGGAGATACGAGCAGTACTTC	TRBV5-6	TRBJ2-7	few	TRBD1
CASSELRGRSTDTQYF	TGTGCCAGCAGTGAATTGCGGGGAAGGAGCACAGATACGCAGTATTTT	TRBV2	TRBJ2-3	.	.
CASSQESGTSGGAGADTQYF	TGCGCCAGCAGCCAAGAGTCCGGGACTAGCGGGGGGGCCGGGGCAGATACGCAGTATTTT	TRBV4-3	TRBJ2-3	.	TRBD2
CASSLGSTGRSYEQYF	TGCGCCAGCAGCTTGGGTTCGACAGGGAGGTCCTACGAGCAGTACTTC	TRBV5-1	TRBJ2-7	.	.
CATQGFKRADTQYF	TGTGCCACGCAAGGATTTAAGAGGGCAGATACGCAGTATTTT	TRBV7-9	TRBJ2-3	.	.
CAVIDRGSGANVLTF	TGTGCCGTGATCGACAGGGGCTCTGGGGCCAACGTCCTGACTTTC	TRBV28	TRBJ2-6	.	TRBD1
CASSRRGQVYNSPLHF	TGTGCCAGCAGCCGCCGTGGCCAGGTCTATAATTCACCCCTCCACTTT	TRBV28	TRBJ1-6	.	.
CASSDPGAVYNEQFF	TGTGCCAGCAGTGACCCAGGGGCGGTGTACAATGAGCAGTTCTTC	TRBV6-1	TRBJ2-1	.	.
CSVQTGANVLTF	TGCAGCGTCCAGACAGGGGCCAACGTCCTGACTTTC	TRBV29-1	TRBJ2-6	.	.
CSVPRGDEQYF	TGCAGCGTCCCCAGAGGTGACGAGCAGTACTTC	TRBV29-1	TRBJ2-7	.	.
CASSDLQGTGTYNEQFF	TGCGCCAGCAGTGACCTCCAGGGGACAGGGACCTACAATGAGCAGTTCTTC	TRBV10-1	TRBJ2-1	.	TRBD1
CSASGGRGYTF	TGCAGTGCTAGTGGCGGTCGCGGTTACACCTTC	TRBV20-1	TRBJ1-2	.	.
CASSRPPEHYGYTF	TGTGCCAGCAGCCGTCCCCCGGAGCACTATGGCTACACCTTC	TRBV5-5	TRBJ1-2	.	.
CASSSRWGETTGELFF	TGTGCCAGCAGTTCGAGGTGGGGGGAGACAACCGGGGAGCTGTTTTTT	TRBV2	TRBJ2-2	.	.
CASSPLGGGSATNEKLFF	TGTGCCAGCTCACCACTTGGAGGGGGCTCTGCAACTAATGAAAAACTGTTTTTT	TRBV18	TRBJ1-4	.	TRBD1
CSTGTDQTQYF	TGCAGTACCGGGACAGATCAGACCCAGTACTTC	TRBV29-1	TRBJ2-5	.	TRBD1
CASSTGFSSTEAFF	TGTGCCAGCAGTACAGGATTCAGTAGCACTGAAGCTTTCTTT	TRBV6-1	TRBJ1-1	few	.
CASSASGYEQYF	TGTGCCAGCAGTGCGTCCGGTTACGAGCAGTACTTC	TRBV6-1	TRBJ2-7	few	.
CASSQEVRRGGQSFGEQYF	TGCGCCAGCAGCCAAGAAGTAAGACGGGGGGGCCAATCCTTCGGCGAGCAGTACTTC	TRBV4-3	TRBJ2-7	few	TRBD2
CASSFDRVANSPLHF	TGTGCCAGCAGCTTCGACAGGGTTGCTAATTCACCCCTCCACTTT	TRBV7-9	TRBJ1-6	.	TRBD1
CASSYSNPGVTGELFF	TGTGCCAGCAGTTACTCGAATCCAGGGGTCACCGGGGAGCTGTTTTTT	TRBV6-5	TRBJ2-2	.	.
CASSLDGGSYEQYF	TGCGCCAGCAGCTTGGACGGGGGATCCTACGAGCAGTACTTC	TRBV5-1	TRBJ2-7	.	.
CASRVVTTNEKLFF	TGCGCCAGCAGAGTAGTCACAACTAATGAAAAACTGTTTTTT	TRBV5-1	TRBJ1-4	few	.
CASSQVQAGGAETQYF	TGTGCCAGCAGCCAAGTCCAAGCGGGGGGAGCAGAGACCCAGTACTTC	TRBV4-2	TRBJ2-5	.	TRBD2
CATSRDRQLSNQPQHF	TGTGCCACCAGCAGAGATAGACAGCTAAGCAATCAGCCCCAGCATTTT	TRBV15	TRBJ1-5	few	.
CASSLVTGDTEAFF	TGTGCCAGCAGCTTAGTTACAGGGGACACTGAAGCTTTCTTT	TRBV7-8	TRBJ1-1	.	TRBD1